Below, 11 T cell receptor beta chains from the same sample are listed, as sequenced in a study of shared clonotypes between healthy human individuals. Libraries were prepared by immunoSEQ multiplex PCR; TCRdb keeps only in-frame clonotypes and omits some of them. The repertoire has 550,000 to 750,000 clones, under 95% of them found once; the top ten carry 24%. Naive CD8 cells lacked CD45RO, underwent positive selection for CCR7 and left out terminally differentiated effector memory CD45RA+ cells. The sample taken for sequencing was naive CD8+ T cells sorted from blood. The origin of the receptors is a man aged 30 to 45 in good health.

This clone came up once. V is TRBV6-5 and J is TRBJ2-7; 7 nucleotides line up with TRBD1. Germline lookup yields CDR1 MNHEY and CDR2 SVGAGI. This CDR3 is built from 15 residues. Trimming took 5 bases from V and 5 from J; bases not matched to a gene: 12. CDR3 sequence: CASSTPGRGIHEQYF. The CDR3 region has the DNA TGTGCCAGCAGTACCCCGGGCAGGGGGATCCACGAGCAGTACTTC.

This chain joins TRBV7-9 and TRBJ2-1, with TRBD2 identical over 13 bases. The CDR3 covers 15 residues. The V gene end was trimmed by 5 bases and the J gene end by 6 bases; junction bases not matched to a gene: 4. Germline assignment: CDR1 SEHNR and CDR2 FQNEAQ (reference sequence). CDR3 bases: TGTGCCAGCAGCGATTGGACTAGCGGGGGCAATGAGCAGTTCTTC. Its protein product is CASSDWTSGGNEQFF.

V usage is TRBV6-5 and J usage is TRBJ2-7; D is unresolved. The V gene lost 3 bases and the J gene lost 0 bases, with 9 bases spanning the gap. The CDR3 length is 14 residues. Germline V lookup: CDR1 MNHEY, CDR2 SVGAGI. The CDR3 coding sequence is TGTGCCAGCAGTTATTACGGCTACTCCTACGAGCAGTACTTC. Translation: CASSYYGYSYEQYF.

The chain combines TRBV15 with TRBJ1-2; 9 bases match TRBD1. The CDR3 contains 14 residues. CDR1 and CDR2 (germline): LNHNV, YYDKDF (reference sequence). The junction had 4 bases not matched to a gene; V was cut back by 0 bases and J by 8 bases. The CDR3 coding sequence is TGTGCCACCAGCAGAGATCGGACAGGGGTAGGCTACACCTTC. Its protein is CATSRDRTGVGYTF.

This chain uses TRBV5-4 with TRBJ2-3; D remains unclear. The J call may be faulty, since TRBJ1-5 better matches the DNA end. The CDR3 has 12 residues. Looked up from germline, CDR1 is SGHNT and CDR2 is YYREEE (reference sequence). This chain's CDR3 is CASSSSRPEQHF. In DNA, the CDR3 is TGTGCCAGCAGCTCCAGCCGCCCGGAGCAGCATTTT.

The CDR3 spells CASSVSGYSSYNEQFF. The DNA for the CDR3 is TGTGCCAGCAGCGTCAGCGGTTATAGCTCCTACAATGAGCAGTTCTTC. The chain couples TRBV9 to TRBJ2-1, with D possibly being TRBD2 (5 bases). This CDR3 has 16 residues. Germline V lookup: CDR1 SGDLS, CDR2 YYNGEE. V was shortened by 2 bases and J by 0 bases, with 12 bases between the two germline ends. The full variable domain, completed using reference TRBV9 and TRBJ2-1, is DSGVTQTPKHLITATGQRVTLRCSPRSGDLSVYWYQQSLDQGLQFLIQYYNGEERAKGNILERFSAQQFPDLHSELNLSSLELGDSALYFCASSVSGYSSYNEQFFGPGTRLTVL.

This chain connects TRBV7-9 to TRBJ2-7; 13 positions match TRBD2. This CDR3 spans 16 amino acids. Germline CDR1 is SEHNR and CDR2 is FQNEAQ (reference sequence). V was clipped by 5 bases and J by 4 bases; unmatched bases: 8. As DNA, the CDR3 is TGTGCCAGCAGCCCAGGGACTAGCGGGGTGGAATACGAGCAGTACTTC. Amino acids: CASSPGTSGVEYEQYF.

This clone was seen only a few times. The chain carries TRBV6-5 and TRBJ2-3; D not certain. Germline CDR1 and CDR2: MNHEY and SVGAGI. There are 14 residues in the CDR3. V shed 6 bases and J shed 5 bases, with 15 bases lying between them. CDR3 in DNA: TGTGCCAGCAGCCCCGTGAACACGGGAGATACGCAGTATTTT. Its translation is CASSPVNTGDTQYF.

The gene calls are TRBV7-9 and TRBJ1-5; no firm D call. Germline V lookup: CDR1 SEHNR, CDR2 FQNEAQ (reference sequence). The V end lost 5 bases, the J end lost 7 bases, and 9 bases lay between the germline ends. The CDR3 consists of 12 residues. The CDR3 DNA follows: TGTGCCAGCAGCCGGGAAACGCAGCCCCAGCATTTT. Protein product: CASSRETQPQHF.

CDR3 nucleotide sequence: TGTGCCAGCAGTGAGAAATGGACAGGTCTATCCTACAATGAGCAGTTCTTC. This translates into CASSEKWTGLSYNEQFF. The chain has TRBV6-4 and TRBJ2-1; 7 positions match TRBD1. There are 17 residues in the CDR3. The V and J ends lost 3 bases and 1 base, in that order; junction bases with no gene match: 9. Germline V lookup: CDR1 MRHNA, CDR2 SNTAGT.

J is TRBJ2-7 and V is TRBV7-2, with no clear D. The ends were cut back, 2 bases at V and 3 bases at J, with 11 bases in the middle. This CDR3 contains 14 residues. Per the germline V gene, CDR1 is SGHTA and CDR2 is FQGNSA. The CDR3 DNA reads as TGTGCCAGCAGCTTAACGTCTCAACACTACGAGCAGTACTTC. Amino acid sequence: CASSLTSQHYEQYF.